This T cell receptor (beta chain) was obtained from a study of T-cell reconstitution after alpha-beta-depleted transplantation in children. General observations from the study: About two months after transplant, alpha-beta T cells reportedly came from several hundred expanded graft clones.

Unique molecular identifiers were used in preparing the TCRbeta library. TCRdb re-derived calls from the PCR reads in MiXCR, one entry per CDR3 protein. This repertoire shows 700,000 to 950,000 distinct CDR3 sequences, around 15% found once; its top ten account for approximately 5%. The CDR3 loop spans 15 amino acids. Per germline, CDR1 LGHDT and CDR2 YNNKEL (reference sequence). Trimming removed 4 bases from V and 6 bases from J, with 19 bases in between. The sample holds a few counts of this clonotype. Its target is unknown. This TCR derives from a male patient between 10 and 17 years old who had a stem cell transplant for acute lymphoblastic leukemia, so the T cells may come from the graft donor. This chain links TRBV3-1 with TRBJ2-7; no firm D call. Sequencing used PBMCs, mostly from graft donor cells, obtained 360 days after TCRalphabeta/CD19-depleted stem cell transplant. The CDR3 protein is CASSRPTDLLREQYF. For the CDR3, the DNA is TGTGCCAGCAGCCGGCCGACTGACCTCCTTCGCGAGCAGTACTTC.